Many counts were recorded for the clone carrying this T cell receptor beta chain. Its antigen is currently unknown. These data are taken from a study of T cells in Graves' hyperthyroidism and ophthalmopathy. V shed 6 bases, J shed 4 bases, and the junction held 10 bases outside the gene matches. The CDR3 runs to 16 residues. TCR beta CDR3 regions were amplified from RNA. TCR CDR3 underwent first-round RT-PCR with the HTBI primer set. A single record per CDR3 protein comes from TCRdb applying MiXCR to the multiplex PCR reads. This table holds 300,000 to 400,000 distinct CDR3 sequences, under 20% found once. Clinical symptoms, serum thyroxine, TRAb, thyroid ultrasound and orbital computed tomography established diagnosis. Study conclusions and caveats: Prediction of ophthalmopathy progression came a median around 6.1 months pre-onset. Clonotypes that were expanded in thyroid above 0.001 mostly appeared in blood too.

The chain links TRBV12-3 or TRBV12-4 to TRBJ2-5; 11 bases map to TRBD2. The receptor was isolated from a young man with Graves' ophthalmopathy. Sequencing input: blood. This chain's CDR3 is CASRRIAGGVRETQYF. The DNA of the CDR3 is TGTGCCAGCAGACGTATAGCGGGGGGGGTACGAGAGACCCAGTACTTC.